Following are 22 T cell receptor beta chains from one sample sequenced in a study of blood T cell repertoires in COVID-19. Assay: immunoSEQ multiplex PCR; the TCRdb copy retains only in-frame clones and omits some. The sample lists about 300,000 clones; 80% to 95% were seen once. Source material: PBMCs or T cells enriched from blood (not recorded which). All receptors come from a woman in her twenties or thirties who had recovered from COVID-19.

The rearrangement joins TRBV10-3 to TRBJ1-1; 7 bases are a match to TRBD1. V was pared by 6 bases and J by 5 bases, with 12 bases of the junction left unmatched. CDR3 length: 15 residues. Per germline, CDR1 ENHRY and CDR2 SYGVKD. CDR3 DNA sequence: TGTGCCATCAGACCAGGACAGGCTAGTCGGACTGAAGCTTTCTTT. The encoded protein is CAIRPGQASRTEAFF.

This sequence joins TRBV5-1 and TRBJ1-5; 10 bases agree with TRBD1. Germline values: CDR1 SGHRS, CDR2 YFSETQ. The CDR3 runs to 13 residues. V dropped 4 bases and J dropped 8; count of bases not matched to a gene: 3. The CDR3 DNA is TGCGCCAGCAGCCGGGACAGGGGTGAGCCCCAGCATTTT. It translates to CASSRDRGEPQHF.

The chain links TRBV10-2 to TRBJ2-3; 9 bases are shared with TRBD1. With V trimmed by 10 bases and J by 4 bases, 12 bases remained unmatched. Germline values: CDR1 WSHSY, CDR2 SAAADI. The CDR3 extends over 15 amino acids. CDR3 region: CATRTGTGYSDTQYF. In DNA, the CDR3 is TGCGCCACTAGGACCGGGACAGGGTATTCAGATACGCAGTATTTT.

This clone occurred once. J is TRBJ2-1 and V is TRBV7-3, with 10 bases aligning to TRBD1. In germline, CDR1 is SGHTA, CDR2 FQGTGA. Losses at the gene ends were 5 bases for V and 6 bases for J; bases not matched to a gene: 7. This CDR3 has 15 amino acids. The CDR3 nucleotides are TGTGCCAGCAGCCCCACCGGGACAGGGGCCAATGAGCAGTTCTTC. Translation gives CASSPTGTGANEQFF.

This rearrangement joins TRBV27 to TRBJ2-3; 8 bases align to TRBD2. Germline lookup yields CDR1 MNHEY and CDR2 SMNVEV (reference sequence). The CDR3 covers 13 residues. V lost 2 bases, J lost 6 bases, and 1 base stayed unmatched. CDR3 bases: TGTGCCAGCAGTTTAGCGGGGGGTGATACGCAGTATTTT. Its protein is CASSLAGGDTQYF.

This clone came up once. The gene calls are TRBV4-3 and TRBJ2-1; tentative D call: TRBD2 (6 bases). V was clipped by 5 bases and J by 4 bases, with 15 bases between them. The CDR3 is 15 amino acids. Germline V gene sequence: CDR1 LGHNA, CDR2 YSLEER. This CDR3 is CASSGGVGGYNEQFF. CDR3 nucleotide sequence: TGCGCCAGCAGCGGTGGGGTGGGGGGATACAATGAGCAGTTCTTC.

The chain recombines TRBV2 with TRBJ2-7; 7 bases are shared with TRBD1. The junction had 1 base not matched to a gene; V was cut back by 4 bases and J by 4 bases. In germline, CDR1 is SNHLY, CDR2 FYNNEI. CDR3 size: 12 residues. The CDR3 bases are TGTGCCAGCAGTGGGGACAGATACGAGCAGTACTTC. Its translation: CASSGDRYEQYF.

This sequence joins TRBV7-9 and TRBJ2-1; D may be TRBD1 (5 bases). Germline V gene sequence: CDR1 SEHNR, CDR2 FQNEAQ (reference sequence). This CDR3 is 15 amino acids long. The V gene lost 5 bases and the J gene lost 0 bases, with 11 bases spanning the gap. CDR3 nucleotides: TGTGCCAGCAGCCTTGACAGCCACTCCTACAATGAGCAGTTCTTC. This sequence encodes CASSLDSHSYNEQFF.

This clone was seen a single time. CDR3 nucleotides: TGTGCCGCCTCCCCCTTAGTACAGCCCCAGCATTTT. It yields the protein CAASPLVQPQHF. The J gene is TRBJ1-5, the V gene TRBV28; D call uncertain. CDR1 is MDHEN and CDR2 is SYDVKM in the germline V gene. This CDR3 region has 12 residues. Trimming removed 11 bases from V and 7 bases from J, with 15 bases in between.

V gene TRBV18 combines with J gene TRBJ1-5; D not resolved. Trimming pared 5 bases from V and 3 bases from J, leaving 8 bases between. Germline CDR1 KGHSH, CDR2 LQKENI. CDR3 length equals 13 residues. The CDR3, as DNA: TGTGCCAGCTCAGGCCAGTTCAATCAGCCCCAGCATTTT. Its protein product is CASSGQFNQPQHF.

This rearrangement joins TRBV7-2 to TRBJ2-1; D possibly corresponds to TRBD2 (5 bases). Trimming removed 4 bases from V and 5 bases from J, with 15 bases in between. Germline-derived CDR1 and CDR2 are SGHTA and FQGNSA. The length of the CDR3 is 15 residues. CDR3 sequence: CASSSPGRRNNEQFF. The CDR3 DNA reads TGTGCCAGCAGCTCCCCCGGACGGAGGAACAATGAGCAGTTCTTC.

This chain links TRBV6-5 with TRBJ2-7, with 9 bases fitting TRBD1. The CDR3 has 14 amino acids. The J segment lost 7 bases and the V segment lost 7 bases, leaving 11 bases of the junction unmatched. Germline-derived CDR1 and CDR2 are MNHEY and SVGAGI. CDR3 in amino acids: CASKGTGGLGEQYF. The CDR3 bases are TGTGCCAGCAAGGGAACAGGGGGCCTAGGTGAGCAGTACTTC.

The chain employs TRBV6-5 and TRBJ1-1; possibly TRBD1 for D (6 bases). V was clipped by 7 bases and J by 7 bases, with 16 bases between them. CDR1 and CDR2 (germline): MNHEY, SVGAGI. The CDR3 totals 13 residues. The CDR3 DNA reads as TGTGCCAGCACTATGGGGGGGGCAGGTGAAGCTTTCTTT. Translating gives CASTMGGAGEAFF.

The J gene is TRBJ2-1, the V gene TRBV19, with D possibly matching TRBD1 (6 bases). Germline CDR1 reads LNHDA; CDR2 reads SQIVND (reference sequence). V was pared by 3 bases and J by 1 base, with 10 bases between. This CDR3 comprises 15 residues. Here the CDR3 DNA reads TGTGCCAGTAGTATTCAACAGGGTTCCTACAATGAGCAGTTCTTC. Its translation: CASSIQQGSYNEQFF.

The chain combines TRBV6-1 with TRBJ1-2; D is ambiguous. V gave up 1 base and J gave up 5 bases, with 8 bases separating them. Germline CDR1 and CDR2: MNHNS and SASEGT. The CDR3 contains 13 residues. DNA for the CDR3: TGTGCCAGCAGTGAAGTCGGGATTTATGGCTACACCTTC. Its translation is CASSEVGIYGYTF.

The chain has TRBV6-5 and TRBJ1-5; D is unclear. From germline, CDR1 is MNHEY and CDR2 SVGAGI. This CDR3 is built from 13 residues. The V and J ends lost 6 bases and 3 bases respectively, with 9 bases between them. The CDR3 is CASRSENNQPQHF. The DNA for the CDR3 is TGTGCCAGCAGATCGGAGAACAATCAGCCCCAGCATTTT.

The J gene is TRBJ2-1, the V gene TRBV24-1; weak D call: TRBD1 (5 bases). The ends were cut back, 3 bases at V and 5 bases at J, with 10 bases in the middle. This CDR3 is 14 amino acids long. Germline assignment: CDR1 KGHDR and CDR2 SFDVKD. CDR3 coding DNA: TGTGCCACCAGTGATAGGGGATTTGACAATGAGCAGTTCTTC. This gives the protein CATSDRGFDNEQFF.

J is TRBJ2-7 and V is TRBV20-1, with D maybe TRBD2 (6 bases). This CDR3 contains 14 residues. Trimming stripped 3 bases from V and 3 bases from J, with 15 bases between. The germline gives CDR1 DFQATT, CDR2 SNEGSKA (reference sequence). The CDR3 protein is CSASSRTKSYEQYF. CDR3 nucleotide sequence: TGCAGTGCTAGTAGCCGGACTAAGAGCTACGAGCAGTACTTC.

V usage is TRBV27 and J usage is TRBJ1-1; no clear D gene. The CDR3 covers 14 residues. In germline, CDR1 is MNHEY, CDR2 SMNVEV (reference sequence). Between the trimmed V and J ends, which lost 7 bases and 2 bases, there was a span of 14 bases. CDR3 region: CASMPRVLNTEAFF. CDR3 in DNA: TGTGCCAGCATGCCCCGGGTATTAAACACTGAAGCTTTCTTT.

The gene calls are TRBV28 and TRBJ1-6; possibly TRBD1 for D (5 bases). The CDR3 has 14 residues. Germline CDR1 reads MDHEN; CDR2 reads SYDVKM. V lost 10 bases to trimming and J lost 7 bases, with 17 bases between them. The CDR3 loop is CATRGEGRNSPLHF. The CDR3 bases are TGTGCCACCCGGGGGGAGGGGCGAAATTCACCCCTCCACTTT.

The chain joins TRBV5-6 to TRBJ1-3, with 7 bases aligning to TRBD1. With 0 bases clipped from V and 0 bases from J, the junction kept 3 bases outside the gene matches. Germline V gene sequence: CDR1 SGHDT, CDR2 YYEEEE. The CDR3 length is 16 residues. The DNA of the CDR3 is TGTGCCAGCAGCTTGGACAGGGGCCTCTCTGGAAACACCATATATTTT. Residues: CASSLDRGLSGNTIYF.

The rearrangement uses TRBV6-4 and TRBJ2-7; tentatively, D is TRBD1 (5 bases). The germline V gene has CDR1 MRHNA and CDR2 SNTAGT. The CDR3 length is 14 residues. With 11 bases removed from V and 3 bases from J, the gap between germline ends came to 20 bases. As DNA, the CDR3 is TGTGCCCGTAGACAGCAGTCTAGGGACTACGAGCAGTACTTC. As protein: CARRQQSRDYEQYF.